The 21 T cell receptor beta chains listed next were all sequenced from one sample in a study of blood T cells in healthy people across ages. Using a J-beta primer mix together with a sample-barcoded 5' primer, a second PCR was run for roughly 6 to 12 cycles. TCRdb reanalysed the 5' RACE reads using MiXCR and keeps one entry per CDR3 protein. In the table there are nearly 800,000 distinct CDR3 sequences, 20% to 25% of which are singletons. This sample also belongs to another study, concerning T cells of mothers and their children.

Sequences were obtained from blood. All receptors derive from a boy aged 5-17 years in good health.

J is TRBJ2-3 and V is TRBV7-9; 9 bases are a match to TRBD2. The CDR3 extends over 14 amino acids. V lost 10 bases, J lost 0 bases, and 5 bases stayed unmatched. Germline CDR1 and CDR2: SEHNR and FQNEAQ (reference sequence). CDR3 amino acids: CAMRTSDSTDTQYF. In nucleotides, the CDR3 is TGTGCCATGCGGACTAGCGATAGCACAGATACGCAGTATTTT.

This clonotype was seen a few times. The CDR3 protein is CASSPRQEKGTEAFF. CDR3 bases: TGTGCCAGCAGCCCTCGACAGGAGAAGGGTACTGAAGCTTTCTTT. The V call is TRBV9, the J call TRBJ1-1, with D maybe TRBD1 (6 bases). Germline V gene sequence: CDR1 SGDLS, CDR2 YYNGEE. V was pared by 4 bases and J by 5 bases, with 18 bases between. This CDR3 is 15 amino acids long.

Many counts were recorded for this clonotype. CDR3: CASSSGPQLGAQHF. For the CDR3, the DNA is TGTGCCAGCAGTTCGGGACCCCAACTTGGGGCCCAGCATTTT. The V call is TRBV27, the J call TRBJ1-5; D may be TRBD1 (5 bases). Trimming took 4 bases from V and 11 from J, leaving 18 bases between them. Germline CDR1 reads MNHEY; CDR2 reads SMNVEV (reference sequence). There are 14 residues in the CDR3.

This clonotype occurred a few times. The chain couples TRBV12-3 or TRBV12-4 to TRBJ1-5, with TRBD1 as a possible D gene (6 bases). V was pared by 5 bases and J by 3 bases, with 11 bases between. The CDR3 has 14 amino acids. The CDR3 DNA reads TGTGCCAGCAGTACCACAGGGCCCAATCAGCCCCAGCATTTT. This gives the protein CASSTTGPNQPQHF.

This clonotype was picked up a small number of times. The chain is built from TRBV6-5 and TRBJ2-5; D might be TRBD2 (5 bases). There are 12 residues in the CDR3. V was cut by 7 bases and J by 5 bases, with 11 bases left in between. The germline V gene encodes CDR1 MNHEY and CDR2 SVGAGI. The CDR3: CASMSWEETQYF. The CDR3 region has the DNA TGTGCCAGCATGAGCTGGGAGGAGACCCAGTACTTC.

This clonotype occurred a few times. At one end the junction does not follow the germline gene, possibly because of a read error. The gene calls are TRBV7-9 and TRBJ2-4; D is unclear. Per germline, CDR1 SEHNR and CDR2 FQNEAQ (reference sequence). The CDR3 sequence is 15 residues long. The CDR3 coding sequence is TGTGCCAGCAGCCATCTGGACGGGCCCAAAAGCATTCAGTACTTC. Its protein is CASSHLDGPKSIQYF.

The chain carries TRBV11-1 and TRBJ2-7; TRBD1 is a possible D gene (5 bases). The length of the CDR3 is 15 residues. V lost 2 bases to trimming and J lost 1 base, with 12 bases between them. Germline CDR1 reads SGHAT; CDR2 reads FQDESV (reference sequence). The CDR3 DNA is TGTGCCAGCAGCTTACAGGGTGCTGGGTCCTACGAGCAGTACTTC. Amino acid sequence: CASSLQGAGSYEQYF. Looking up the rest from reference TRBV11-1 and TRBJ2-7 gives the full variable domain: EAEVAQSPRYKITEKSQAVAFWCDPISGHATLYWYRQILGQGPELLVQFQDESVVDDSQLPKDRFSAERLKGVDSTLKIQPAELGDSAMYLCASSLQGAGSYEQYFGPGTRLTVT.

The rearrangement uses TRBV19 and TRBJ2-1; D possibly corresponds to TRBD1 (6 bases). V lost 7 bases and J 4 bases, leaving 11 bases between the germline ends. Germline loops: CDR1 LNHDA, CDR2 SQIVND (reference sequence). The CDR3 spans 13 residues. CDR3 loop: CASTLGQYNEQFF. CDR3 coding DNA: TGTGCCAGTACCCTCGGACAGTACAATGAGCAGTTCTTC.

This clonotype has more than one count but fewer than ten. The CDR3 loop reads CTPGVTGHEAFF. The DNA for the CDR3 is TGCACCCCTGGGGTGACAGGGCATGAAGCTTTCTTT. The chain joins TRBV20-1 to TRBJ1-1; 7 positions match TRBD1. Germline V gene data show CDR1 as DFQATT and CDR2 as SNEGSKA (reference sequence). The CDR3 consists of 12 residues.

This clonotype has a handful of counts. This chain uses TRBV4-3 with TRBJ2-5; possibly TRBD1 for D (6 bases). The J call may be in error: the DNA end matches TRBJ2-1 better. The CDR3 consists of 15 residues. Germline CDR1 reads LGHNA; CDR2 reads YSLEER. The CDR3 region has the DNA TGCGCCAGCAGCCAAGATTCCACAGGGCCCCTTGAGCAGTTCTTC. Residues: CASSQDSTGPLEQFF.

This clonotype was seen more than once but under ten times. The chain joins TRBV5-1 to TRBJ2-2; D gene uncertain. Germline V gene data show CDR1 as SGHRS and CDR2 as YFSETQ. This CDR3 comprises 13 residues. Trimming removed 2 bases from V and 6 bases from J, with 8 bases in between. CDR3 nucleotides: TGCGCCAGCAGCTTAAGTTCTCCCGGGGAGCTGTTTTTT. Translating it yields CASSLSSPGELFF.

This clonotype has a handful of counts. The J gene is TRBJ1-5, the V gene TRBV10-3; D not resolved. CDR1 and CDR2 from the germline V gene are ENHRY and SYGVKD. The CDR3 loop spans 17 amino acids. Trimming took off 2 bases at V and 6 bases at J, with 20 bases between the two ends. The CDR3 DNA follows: TGTGCCATCAGTGAGATCGAAGCTTTGGGGTCCCCTCAGCCCCAGCATTTT. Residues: CAISEIEALGSPQPQHF.

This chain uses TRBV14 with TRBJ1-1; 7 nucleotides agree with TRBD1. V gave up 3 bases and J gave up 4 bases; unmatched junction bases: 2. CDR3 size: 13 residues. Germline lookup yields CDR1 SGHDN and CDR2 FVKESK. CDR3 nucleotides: TGTGCCAGCAGCCAGGGACAGATCACTGAAGCTTTCTTT. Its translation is CASSQGQITEAFF.

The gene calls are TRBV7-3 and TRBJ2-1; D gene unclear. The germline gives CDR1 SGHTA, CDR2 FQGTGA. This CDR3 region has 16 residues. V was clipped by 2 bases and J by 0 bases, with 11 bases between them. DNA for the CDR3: TGTGCCAGCAGCTTAGTTGGCGGTGCCTCCTACAATGAGCAGTTCTTC. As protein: CASSLVGGASYNEQFF.

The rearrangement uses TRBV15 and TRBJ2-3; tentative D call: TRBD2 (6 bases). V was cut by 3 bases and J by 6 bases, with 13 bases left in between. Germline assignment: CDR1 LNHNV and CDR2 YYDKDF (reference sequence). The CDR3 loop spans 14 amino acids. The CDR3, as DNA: TGTGCCACCAGCAGGGAGGGGATGGGGGATACGCAGTATTTT. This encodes CATSREGMGDTQYF.

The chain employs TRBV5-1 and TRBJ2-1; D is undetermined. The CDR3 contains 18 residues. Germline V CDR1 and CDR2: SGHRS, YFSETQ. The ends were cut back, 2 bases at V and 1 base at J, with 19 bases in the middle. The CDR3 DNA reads TGCGCCAGCAGCTTCACCAATCTCGTTGTAGGGTCCTACAATGAGCAGTTCTTC. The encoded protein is CASSFTNLVVGSYNEQFF.

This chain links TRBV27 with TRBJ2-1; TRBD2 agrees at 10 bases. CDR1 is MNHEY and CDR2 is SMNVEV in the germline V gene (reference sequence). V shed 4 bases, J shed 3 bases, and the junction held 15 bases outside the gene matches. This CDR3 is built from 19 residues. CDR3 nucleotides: TGTGCCAGCAGTTCCACCGGGACTAGCGCCCGCTTCCTCTACAATGAGCAGTTCTTC. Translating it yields CASSSTGTSARFLYNEQFF.

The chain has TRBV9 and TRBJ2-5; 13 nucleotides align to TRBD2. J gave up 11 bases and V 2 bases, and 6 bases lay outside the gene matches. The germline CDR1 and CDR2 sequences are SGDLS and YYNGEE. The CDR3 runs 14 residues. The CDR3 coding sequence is TGTGCCAGCAGCGTGGGACTAGCGGGAAGTGAGCAGTACTTC. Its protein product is CASSVGLAGSEQYF. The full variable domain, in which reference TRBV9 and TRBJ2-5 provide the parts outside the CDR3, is DSGVTQTPKHLITATGQRVTLRCSPRSGDLSVYWYQQSLDQGLQFLIQYYNGEERAKGNILERFSAQQFPDLHSELNLSSLELGDSALYFCASSVGLAGSEQYFGPGTRLLVL.

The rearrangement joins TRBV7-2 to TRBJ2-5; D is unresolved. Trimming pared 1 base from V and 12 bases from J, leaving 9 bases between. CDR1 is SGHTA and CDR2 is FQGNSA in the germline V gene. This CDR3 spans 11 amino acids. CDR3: CASSLGSNKYF. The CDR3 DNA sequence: TGTGCCAGCAGCTTAGGCAGCAATAAGTACTTC. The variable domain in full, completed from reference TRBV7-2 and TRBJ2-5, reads GAGVSQSPSNKVTEKGKDVELRCDPISGHTALYWYRQSLGQGLEFLIYFQGNSAPDKSGLPSDRFSAERTGGSVSTLTIQRTQQEDSAVYLCASSLGSNKYFGPGTRLLVL.

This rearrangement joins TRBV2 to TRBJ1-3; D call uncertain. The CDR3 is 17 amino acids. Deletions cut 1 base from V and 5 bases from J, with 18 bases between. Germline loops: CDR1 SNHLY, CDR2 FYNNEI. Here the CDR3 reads CASSEDAMIIRRNTIYF. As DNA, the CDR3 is TGTGCCAGCAGTGAAGACGCCATGATCATCCGGCGAAACACCATATATTTT.

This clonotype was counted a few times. CDR3: CASSGGGGYGYTF. DNA for the CDR3: TGTGCCAGCAGCGGAGGGGGGGGTTATGGCTACACCTTC. The chain has TRBV12-3 or TRBV12-4 and TRBJ1-2, with D tentatively TRBD1 (6 bases). This CDR3 contains 13 residues. V was trimmed by 6 bases and J by 5 bases, leaving 13 bases between them.